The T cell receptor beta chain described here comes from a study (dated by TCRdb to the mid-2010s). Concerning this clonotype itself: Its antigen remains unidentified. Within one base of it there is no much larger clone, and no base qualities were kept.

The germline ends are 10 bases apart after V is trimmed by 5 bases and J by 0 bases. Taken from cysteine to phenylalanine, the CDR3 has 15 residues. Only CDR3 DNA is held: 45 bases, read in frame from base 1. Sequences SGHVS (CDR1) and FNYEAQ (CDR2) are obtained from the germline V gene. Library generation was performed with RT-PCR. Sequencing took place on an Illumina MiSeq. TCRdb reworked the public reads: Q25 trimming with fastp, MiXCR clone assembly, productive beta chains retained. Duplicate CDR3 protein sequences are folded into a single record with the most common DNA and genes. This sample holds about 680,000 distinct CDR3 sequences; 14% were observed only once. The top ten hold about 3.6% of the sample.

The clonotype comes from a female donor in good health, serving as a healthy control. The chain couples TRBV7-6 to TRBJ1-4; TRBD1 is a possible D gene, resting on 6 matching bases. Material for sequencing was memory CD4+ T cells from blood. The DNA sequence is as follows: TGTGCCAGCAGCCCAGGGACAACAACTAATGAAAAACTGTTTTTT. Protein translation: CASSPGTTTNEKLFF. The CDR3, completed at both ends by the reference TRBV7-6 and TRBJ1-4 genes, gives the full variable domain GAGVSQSPRYKVTKRGQDVALRCDPISGHVSLYWYRQALGQGPEFLTYFNYEAQQDKSGLPNDRFSAERPEGSISTLTIQRTEQRDSAMYRCASSPGTTTNEKLFFGSGTQLSVL.